Listed below are T cell receptor beta chains from one sample, sequenced in a study of blood T cell repertoires in COVID-19. Sequencing was performed with immunoSEQ multiplex PCR; in TCRdb, only in-frame clones are kept and a portion is missing. The sample lists around 270,000 clones; less than 90% were seen once. The sequenced sample consisted of peripheral blood. The receptor set was obtained from a woman in her thirties or forties who had recovered from COVID-19. The CDR3 runs from the conserved cysteine through the conserved F or W. Fields, in order: J gene, D gene, clone size, V gene, CDR3 protein, CDR3 DNA. A D gene is named only where the DNA matches it firmly. Rows may omit the clone size; those that give it use once, few, many or a size class.

>TRBJ1-1|.|.|TRBV5-1
CASSLVGGARTEAFF
TGCGCCAGCAGCTTGGTCGGGGGGGCGAGAACTGAAGCTTTCTTT
>TRBJ2-5|TRBD2|.|TRBV19
CASSPGTSSVETQYF
TGTGCCAGTAGCCCCGGGACTAGTTCTGTAGAGACCCAGTACTTC
>TRBJ2-1|TRBD1|.|TRBV28
CASRAGTGSFNEQFF
TGTGCCAGCAGGGCCGGGACAGGGTCTTTCAATGAGCAGTTCTTC
>TRBJ2-5|TRBD2|.|TRBV9
CASSVVGSGGLQETQYF
TGTGCCAGCAGCGTAGTAGGTAGCGGGGGTCTTCAAGAGACCCAGTACTTC
>TRBJ1-6|TRBD1|.|TRBV12-3/TRBV12-4
CASSGTVFSPLHF
TGTGCCAGCAGCGGGACAGTTTTCTCACCCCTCCACTTT
>TRBJ1-1|.|.|TRBV28
CASSLSEAGLAEAFF
TGTGCCAGCAGTTTATCAGAGGCAGGACTGGCTGAAGCTTTCTTT
>TRBJ2-3|.|.|TRBV28
CASSTGPSTDTQYF
TGTGCCAGCAGCACAGGGCCCAGCACAGATACGCAGTATTTT
>TRBJ2-1|TRBD2|.|TRBV28
CASSSPAGGGRNEQFF
TGTGCCAGCAGTTCTCCGGCGGGGGGGGGCCGCAATGAGCAGTTCTTC
>TRBJ2-7|.|.|TRBV2
CASSVVEYEQYF
TGTGCCAGCAGTGTCGTAGAATACGAGCAGTACTTC
>TRBJ2-4|TRBD1|once|TRBV7-2
CASSSGQPGNIQYF
TGTGCCAGCAGCTCGGGACAGCCTGGAAACATTCAGTACTTC
>TRBJ2-3|.|once|TRBV27
CASSLRGSTDTQYF
TGTGCCAGCAGTTTACGCGGTAGCACAGATACGCAGTATTTT
>TRBJ2-1|.|.|TRBV15
CATSYFLGTAGEQFF
TGTGCCACCAGCTACTTTTTAGGGACAGCGGGTGAGCAGTTCTTC
>TRBJ1-1|.|.|TRBV7-8
CASSLDEAMNTAFF
TGTGCCAGCAGCCTAGATGAGGCGATGAACACTGCTTTCTTT
>TRBJ1-2|TRBD1|once|TRBV5-5
CASSLSRQGHYGYTF
TGTGCCAGCAGCTTGTCCCGACAGGGACACTATGGCTACACCTTC
>TRBJ2-5|.|.|TRBV28
CASRGLRVGGTQYF
TGTGCCAGCAGGGGGTTGAGGGTTGGAGGGACCCAGTACTTC
>TRBJ2-3|.|.|TRBV3-1/TRBV3-2
CASSQTTLLGDTQYF
TGTGCCAGCAGCCAAACGACTCTGCTGGGAGATACGCAGTATTTT
>TRBJ2-3|.|.|TRBV11-3
CASSRYNGFALGAGTDTQYF
TGTGCCAGCAGCCGATATAACGGATTCGCCCTAGGGGCCGGCACAGATACGCAGTATTTT
>TRBJ2-7|.|.|TRBV6-5
CASSYSGRGTYEQYF
TGTGCCAGCAGTTACTCAGGGCGCGGGACCTACGAGCAGTACTTC
>TRBJ1-4|.|.|TRBV28
CASSTGNEKLFF
TGTGCCAGCAGCACAGGGAATGAAAAACTGTTTTTT
>TRBJ1-1|.|few|TRBV7-7
CASSLTENTEAFF
TGTGCCAGCAGCTTAACAGAGAACACTGAAGCTTTCTTT
>TRBJ2-1|TRBD2|.|TRBV9
CASSIAGYNEQFF
TGTGCCAGCAGCATAGCGGGCTACAATGAGCAGTTCTTC
>TRBJ2-2|.|few|TRBV4-1
CASSQDGWGGSGELFF
TGCGCCAGCAGCCAAGATGGATGGGGGGGCAGCGGGGAGCTGTTTTTT
>TRBJ1-2|.|.|TRBV3-1/TRBV3-2
CASSQVQGAGYTF
TGTGCCAGCAGCCAAGTTCAGGGTGCTGGCTACACCTTC
>TRBJ2-7|TRBD2|.|TRBV11-3
CASSSTLRLAGGNSYEQYF
TGTGCCAGCAGCTCCACGCTTCGACTAGCGGGGGGGAACTCCTACGAGCAGTACTTC
>TRBJ2-2|TRBD1|.|TRBV29-1
CSVKTGVNTGELFF
TGCAGCGTTAAGACAGGGGTTAACACCGGGGAGCTGTTTTTT
>TRBJ2-2|.|once|TRBV9
CASSAPSTGELFF
TGTGCCAGCAGCGCCCCTAGTACCGGGGAGCTGTTTTTT
>TRBJ1-2|.|.|TRBV6-5
CASSPGTGHYGYTF
TGTGCCAGCAGTCCCGGAACAGGACACTATGGCTACACCTTC
>TRBJ1-2|.|few|TRBV18
CASSPPTGWHGYTF
TGTGCCAGCTCACCACCGACAGGTTGGCATGGCTACACCTTC
>TRBJ2-5|TRBD2|.|TRBV7-9
CASSLAGAETQYF
TGTGCCAGCAGCCTAGCGGGCGCAGAGACCCAGTACTTC
>TRBJ2-2|.|.|TRBV4-1
CASSQGGSTGELFF
TGCGCCAGCAGCCAAGGAGGTAGTACCGGGGAGCTGTTTTTT
>TRBJ2-3|.|.|TRBV6-5
CASSRGGTQYF
TGTGCCAGCAGCCGCGGGGGCACGCAGTATTTT
>TRBJ2-2|.|.|TRBV7-9
CASSPRDKHTGELFF
TGTGCCAGCAGCCCCCGGGACAAACACACCGGGGAGCTGTTTTTT
>TRBJ1-1|.|.|TRBV30
CAWNTGLDTEAFF
TGTGCCTGGAATACAGGGTTGGACACTGAAGCTTTCTTT
>TRBJ2-5|TRBD1|.|TRBV9
CASSATGEETQYF
TGTGCCAGCAGCGCGACAGGGGAAGAGACCCAGTACTTC
>TRBJ1-2|TRBD1|.|TRBV9
CASSGTGSANYGYTF
TGTGCCAGCAGCGGGACAGGGTCAGCTAACTATGGCTACACCTTC
>TRBJ2-5|.|.|TRBV28
CASSLEGGETQYF
TGTGCCAGCAGCCTGGAGGGAGGTGAGACCCAGTACTTC
>TRBJ2-3|TRBD1|.|TRBV19
CASSGSTGVVTDTQYF
TGTGCCAGTAGTGGATCGACAGGGGTAGTTACAGATACGCAGTATTTT
>TRBJ1-6|.|.|TRBV21-1
CASSYQGPPNSPLHF
TGTGCCAGCAGCTACCAGGGCCCTCCGAATTCACCCCTCCACTTT
>TRBJ1-1|.|.|TRBV13
CASSPPGTEAFF
TGTGCCAGCAGCCCGCCGGGCACTGAAGCTTTCTTT
>TRBJ1-1|.|.|TRBV28
CASSFYRGGRDTEAFF
TGTGCCAGCAGTTTCTACCGGGGGGGGCGGGACACTGAAGCTTTCTTT
>TRBJ2-2|.|.|TRBV18
CASSPSGQGDTGELFF
TGTGCCAGCTCACCCTCAGGGCAAGGGGACACCGGGGAGCTGTTTTTT
>TRBJ2-2|.|.|TRBV6-5
CASSRTVAGELFF
TGTGCCAGCAGCCGGACAGTCGCCGGGGAGCTGTTTTTT
>TRBJ1-2|.|.|TRBV2
CASSSGEGDGYTF
TGTGCCAGCAGTTCAGGTGAAGGGGATGGCTACACCTTC
>TRBJ2-1|.|.|TRBV28
CASSLAGPSYNEQFF
TGTGCCAGCAGTTTAGCGGGGCCCTCCTACAATGAGCAGTTCTTC
>TRBJ1-1|.|.|TRBV5-6
CASSFGGNTEAFF
TGTGCCAGCAGCTTCGGAGGGAACACTGAAGCTTTCTTT
>TRBJ2-3|.|.|TRBV5-1
CASSTGTPTDTQYF
TGCGCCAGCAGCACTGGGACACCGACAGATACGCAGTATTTT
>TRBJ2-3|.|once|TRBV7-9
CASSLGRGSDTQYF
TGTGCCAGCAGCTTAGGAAGGGGTTCAGATACGCAGTATTTT
>TRBJ1-2|.|.|TRBV6-1
CASSEMIRGGWGYTF
TGTGCCAGCAGTGAAATGATTCGAGGGGGTTGGGGCTACACCTTC
>TRBJ2-7|.|.|TRBV18
CASSPPVSEEQYF
TGTGCCAGCTCCCCTCCGGTTAGCGAAGAGCAGTACTTC
>TRBJ2-3|TRBD2|.|TRBV5-4
CASSLDSGGPADTQYF
TGTGCCAGCAGCTTGGATAGCGGGGGGCCAGCAGATACGCAGTATTTT
>TRBJ1-5|.|.|TRBV4-2
CASSPSDISSNQPQHF
TGTGCCAGCAGCCCTTCTGACATATCCAGCAATCAGCCCCAGCATTTT
>TRBJ1-1|.|.|TRBV2
CASSGTVRGNTEAFF
TGTGCCAGCAGTGGTACTGTTCGGGGAAACACTGAAGCTTTCTTT
>TRBJ1-4|.|once|TRBV6-5
CASLSATNEKLFF
TGTGCCAGCTTGAGTGCAACTAATGAAAAACTGTTTTTT
>TRBJ1-6|.|.|TRBV4-1
CASSEGSHSSYNSPLHF
TGCGCCAGCAGCGAAGGGTCCCATAGCTCCTATAATTCACCCCTCCACTTT
>TRBJ2-1|.|.|TRBV3-1/TRBV3-2
CASSSLGNNEQFF
TGTGCCAGCAGCTCCCTCGGGAACAATGAGCAGTTCTTC
>TRBJ2-2|.|few|TRBV27
CASSLGGPGVAGELFF
TGTGCCAGCAGTTTAGGAGGCCCTGGTGTGGCCGGGGAGCTGTTTTTT
>TRBJ1-4|.|.|TRBV27
CASSPSGVTNEKLFF
TGTGCCAGCAGTCCCAGCGGGGTGACTAATGAAAAACTGTTTTTT
>TRBJ2-1|TRBD1|once|TRBV2
CASSLTGSSYNEQFF
TGTGCCAGCAGTCTGACAGGGAGCTCCTACAATGAGCAGTTCTTC
>TRBJ1-1|.|.|TRBV5-6
CASSLYSGGSNTEAFF
TGTGCCAGCAGCTTATATAGCGGAGGCTCGAACACTGAAGCTTTCTTT
>TRBJ1-4|.|.|TRBV9
CASSPSGGSFEKLFF
TGTGCCAGCAGTCCCAGCGGGGGCAGTTTTGAAAAACTGTTTTTT